A single sample is the source of the 10 T cell receptor beta chains below, sequenced in a study of T cell responses to AZD1222 COVID-19 vaccine. Produced via immunoSEQ multiplex PCR; TCRdb's table is partial and in-frame only. The sample has around 110,000 clones, around 91% seen once. The sequenced sample was peripheral blood, obtained 28 days after the second AZD1222 dose. Every receptor here comes from an adult who received the AZD1222 COVID-19 vaccine.

This clone was observed once. The chain is built from TRBV7-3 and TRBJ2-5; D possibly corresponds to TRBD2 (7 bases). In germline, CDR1 is SGHTA, CDR2 FQGTGA. The V end was cut by 2 bases, the J end by 2 bases, with 18 bases between. This CDR3 spans 17 amino acids. As DNA, the CDR3 is TGTGCCAGCAGCTTAGGGGGCGGGAGAGGTTGGCAAGAGACCCAGTACTTC. Translating it yields CASSLGGGRGWQETQYF.

V is TRBV7-9 and J is TRBJ2-7; no clear D gene. CDR1 SEHNR and CDR2 FQNEAQ come from the germline V gene (reference sequence). CDR3 length equals 13 residues. The V end was cut by 5 bases, the J end by 6 bases, with 14 bases between. This CDR3 is CASSRLAVGEQYF. CDR3 nucleotides: TGTGCCAGCAGCCGTCTTGCCGTTGGCGAGCAGTACTTC.

V is TRBV13 and J is TRBJ1-1; D perhaps matches TRBD1 (6 bases). From germline, CDR1 is PRHDT and CDR2 FYEKMQ (reference sequence). The CDR3 length is 14 residues. Between the trimmed V and J ends, which lost 3 bases and 1 base, there was a span of 9 bases. The chain's CDR3 is CASSFRGENTEAFF. In DNA, the CDR3 is TGTGCCAGCAGCTTCAGGGGCGAGAACACTGAAGCTTTCTTT.

The chain's CDR3 is CASTPGDRVSYEQYF. DNA for the CDR3: TGTGCCAGCACCCCAGGGGACAGGGTTTCCTACGAGCAGTACTTC. The chain is built from TRBV28 and TRBJ2-7; 9 bases align to TRBD1. The CDR3 spans 15 residues. Germline trimming cut 7 bases from V and 1 base from J; bases unmatched to any gene: 8. Germline CDR1 reads MDHEN; CDR2 reads SYDVKM.

CDR3 in amino acids: CAISGSTDTQYF. The CDR3 DNA follows: TGTGCCATCTCGGGAAGCACAGATACGCAGTATTTT. This chain connects TRBV15 to TRBJ2-3; D possibly corresponds to TRBD2 (5 bases). The V and J ends lost 10 bases and 0 bases respectively, with 8 bases between them. The CDR3 is 12 residues long. Germline V gives CDR1 LNHNV, CDR2 YYDKDF (reference sequence).

V is TRBV28 and J is TRBJ1-1; D gene ambiguous. From germline, CDR1 is MDHEN and CDR2 SYDVKM. V lost 5 bases and J lost 2, with 15 bases in between. There are 15 residues in the CDR3. CDR3 bases: TGTGCCAGCAGTGTACACAGCGGATCTAACACTGAAGCTTTCTTT. Protein: CASSVHSGSNTEAFF.

The rearrangement uses TRBV10-3 and TRBJ1-2, with unresolved D. Trimming took off 2 bases at V and 4 bases at J, with 8 bases between the two ends. The CDR3 consists of 13 residues. Germline V lookup: CDR1 ENHRY, CDR2 SYGVKD. CDR3: CAISEPVRYGYTF. In DNA, the CDR3 is TGTGCCATCAGTGAGCCGGTACGCTATGGCTACACCTTC.

This chain's CDR3 is CASSLGPGQGVNTIYF. CDR3 coding DNA: TGCGCCAGCAGCTTGGGCCCGGGACAGGGGGTAAACACCATATATTTT. This sequence joins TRBV5-1 and TRBJ1-3; 11 bases match TRBD1. V lost 0 bases, J lost 6 bases, and 5 bases stayed unmatched. Germline V lookup: CDR1 SGHRS, CDR2 YFSETQ. The CDR3 spans 16 residues.

The V gene is TRBV19, the J gene TRBJ1-5; no firm D call. CDR1 LNHDA and CDR2 SQIVND come from the germline V gene (reference sequence). This CDR3 is built from 14 residues. Deletions cut 3 bases from V and 4 bases from J, with 10 bases between. The CDR3 DNA is TGTGCCAGTAGTATGGGTCGGCCGAATCAGCCCCAGCATTTT. Translated: CASSMGRPNQPQHF. Looking up the rest from reference TRBV19 and TRBJ1-5 gives the full variable domain: DGGITQSPKYLFRKEGQNVTLSCEQNLNHDAMYWYRQDPGQGLRLIYYSQIVNDFQKGDIAEGYSVSREKKESFPLTVTSAQKNPTAFYLCASSMGRPNQPQHFGDGTRLSIL.

V is TRBV2 and J is TRBJ1-5; D is ambiguous. The germline V gene has CDR1 SNHLY and CDR2 FYNNEI. The CDR3 totals 12 residues. V was shortened by 5 bases and J by 4 bases, with 6 bases between the two germline ends. The CDR3 loop reads CASSLRNQPQHF. As DNA, the CDR3 is TGTGCCAGCAGTTTGCGGAATCAGCCCCAGCATTTT. Full variable domain (missing parts from reference TRBV2 and TRBJ1-5): EPEVTQTPSHQVTQMGQEVILRCVPISNHLYFYWYRQILGQKVEFLVSFYNNEISEKSEIFDDQFSVERPDGSNFTLKIRSTKLEDSAMYFCASSLRNQPQHFGDGTRLSIL.